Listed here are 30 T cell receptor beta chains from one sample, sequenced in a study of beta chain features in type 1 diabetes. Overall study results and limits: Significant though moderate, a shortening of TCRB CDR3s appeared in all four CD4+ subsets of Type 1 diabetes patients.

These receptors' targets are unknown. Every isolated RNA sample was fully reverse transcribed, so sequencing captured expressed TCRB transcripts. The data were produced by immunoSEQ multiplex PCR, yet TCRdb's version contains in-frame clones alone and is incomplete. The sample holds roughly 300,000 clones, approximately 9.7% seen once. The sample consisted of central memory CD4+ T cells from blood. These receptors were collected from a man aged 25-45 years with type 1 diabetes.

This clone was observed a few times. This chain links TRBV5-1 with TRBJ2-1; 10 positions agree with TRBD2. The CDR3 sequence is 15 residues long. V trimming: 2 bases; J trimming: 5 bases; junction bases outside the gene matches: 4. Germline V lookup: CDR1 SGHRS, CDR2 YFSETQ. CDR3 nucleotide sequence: TGCGCCAGCAGCTTTAAACTAGCGGGGAACAATGAGCAGTTCTTC. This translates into CASSFKLAGNNEQFF.

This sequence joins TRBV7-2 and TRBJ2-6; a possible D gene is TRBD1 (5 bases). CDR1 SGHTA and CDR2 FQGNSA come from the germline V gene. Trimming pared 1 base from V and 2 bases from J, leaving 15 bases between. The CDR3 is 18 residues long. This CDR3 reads CASSLEFQGITGANVLTF. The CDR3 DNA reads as TGTGCCAGCAGCTTAGAATTTCAGGGAATAACTGGGGCCAACGTCCTGACTTTC.

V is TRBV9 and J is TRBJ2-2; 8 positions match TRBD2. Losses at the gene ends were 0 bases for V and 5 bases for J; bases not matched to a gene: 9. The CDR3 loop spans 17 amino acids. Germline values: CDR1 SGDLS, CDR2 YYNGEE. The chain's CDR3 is CASSVDSRGVLTGELFF. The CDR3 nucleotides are TGTGCCAGCAGCGTAGATTCGCGGGGGGTCTTGACCGGGGAGCTGTTTTTT.

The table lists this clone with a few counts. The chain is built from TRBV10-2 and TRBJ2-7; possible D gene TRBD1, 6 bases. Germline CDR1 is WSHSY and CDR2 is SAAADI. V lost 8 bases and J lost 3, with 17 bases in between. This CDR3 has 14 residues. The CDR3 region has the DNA TGCGCCAGCGCCTCCCCAGGGGACGGCTACGAGCAGTACTTC. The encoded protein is CASASPGDGYEQYF.

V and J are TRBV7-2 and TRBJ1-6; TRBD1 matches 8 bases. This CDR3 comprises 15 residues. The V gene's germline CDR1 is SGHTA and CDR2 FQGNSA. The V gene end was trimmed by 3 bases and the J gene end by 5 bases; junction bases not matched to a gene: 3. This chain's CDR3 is CASSFRTGNNSPLHF. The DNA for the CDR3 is TGTGCCAGCAGCTTTCGGACAGGGAATAATTCACCCCTCCACTTT.

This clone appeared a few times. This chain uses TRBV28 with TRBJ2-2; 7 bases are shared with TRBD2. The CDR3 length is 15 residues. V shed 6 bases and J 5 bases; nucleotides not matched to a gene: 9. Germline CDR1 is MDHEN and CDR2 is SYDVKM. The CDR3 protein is CASSAALGGTGELFF. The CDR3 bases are TGTGCCAGCAGCGCCGCCTTGGGAGGGACCGGGGAGCTGTTTTTT.

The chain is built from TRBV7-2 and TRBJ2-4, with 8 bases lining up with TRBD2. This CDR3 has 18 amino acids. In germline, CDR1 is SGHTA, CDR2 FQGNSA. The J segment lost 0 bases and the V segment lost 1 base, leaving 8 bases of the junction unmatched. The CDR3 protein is CASSLVGGGLVAKNIQYF. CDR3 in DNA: TGTGCCAGCAGCTTAGTTGGCGGGGGGTTAGTAGCCAAAAACATTCAGTACTTC.

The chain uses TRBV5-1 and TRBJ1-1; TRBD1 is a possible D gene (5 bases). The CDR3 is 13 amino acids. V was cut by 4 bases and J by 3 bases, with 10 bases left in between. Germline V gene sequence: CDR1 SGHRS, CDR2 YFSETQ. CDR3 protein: CASSRTGDTEAFF. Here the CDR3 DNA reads TGCGCCAGCAGCCGGACGGGGGACACTGAAGCTTTCTTT.

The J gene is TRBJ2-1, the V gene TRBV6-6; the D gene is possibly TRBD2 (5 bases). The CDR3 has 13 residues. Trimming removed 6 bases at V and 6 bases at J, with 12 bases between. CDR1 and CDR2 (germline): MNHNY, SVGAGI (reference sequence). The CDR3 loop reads CASSVSSTNEQFF. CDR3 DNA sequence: TGTGCCAGCAGCGTATCTAGCACCAATGAGCAGTTCTTC.

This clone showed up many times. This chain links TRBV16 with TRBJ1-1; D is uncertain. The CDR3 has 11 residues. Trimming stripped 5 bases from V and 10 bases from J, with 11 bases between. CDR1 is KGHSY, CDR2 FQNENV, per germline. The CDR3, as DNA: TGTGCCAGCAGCGAACAGCAAGGAGCTTTCTTT. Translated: CASSEQQGAFF. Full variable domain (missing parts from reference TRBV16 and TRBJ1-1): GEEVAQTPKHLVRGEGQKAKLYCAPIKGHSYVFWYQQVLKNEFKFLISFQNENVFDETGMPKERFSAKCLPNSPCSLEIQATKLEDSAVYFCASSEQQGAFFGQGTRLTVV.

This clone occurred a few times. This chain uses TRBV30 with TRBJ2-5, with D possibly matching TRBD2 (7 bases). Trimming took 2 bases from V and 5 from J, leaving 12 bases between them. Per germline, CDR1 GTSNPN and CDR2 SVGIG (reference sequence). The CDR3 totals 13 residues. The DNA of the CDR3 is TGTGCCTGGAGTACGGGGGGCCCGGAGACCCAGTACTTC. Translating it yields CAWSTGGPETQYF.

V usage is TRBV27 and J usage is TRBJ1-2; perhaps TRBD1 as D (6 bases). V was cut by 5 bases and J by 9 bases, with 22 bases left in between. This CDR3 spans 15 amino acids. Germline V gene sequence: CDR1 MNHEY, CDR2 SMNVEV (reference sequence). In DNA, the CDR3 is TGTGCCAGCAGTCCCCATGCGGGGGCGGGGGTTCGCTACACCTTC. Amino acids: CASSPHAGAGVRYTF.

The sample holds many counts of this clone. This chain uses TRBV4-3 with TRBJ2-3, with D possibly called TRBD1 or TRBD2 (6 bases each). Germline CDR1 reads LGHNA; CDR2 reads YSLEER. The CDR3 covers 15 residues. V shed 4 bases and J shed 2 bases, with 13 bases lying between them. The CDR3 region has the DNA TGCGCCAGCAGCCGAGGAGGGGGAAACACAGATACGCAGTATTTT. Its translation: CASSRGGGNTDTQYF.

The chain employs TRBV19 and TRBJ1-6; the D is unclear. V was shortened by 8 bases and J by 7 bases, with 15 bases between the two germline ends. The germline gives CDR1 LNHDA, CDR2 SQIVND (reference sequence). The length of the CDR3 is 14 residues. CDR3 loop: CASARGSRNSPLHF. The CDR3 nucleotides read TGTGCCAGTGCCCGAGGGTCTCGGAATTCACCCCTCCACTTT.

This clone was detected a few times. CDR3 sequence: CASSQRQLRNYGYTF. CDR3 sequence (DNA): TGTGCCAGCAGCCAAAGACAGCTACGAAACTATGGCTACACCTTC. The chain carries TRBV6-5 and TRBJ1-2; TRBD1 might be the D (5 bases). Germline V gene lookup returns CDR1 MNHEY and CDR2 SVGAGI. CDR3 size: 15 residues. Deletions cut 6 bases from V and 2 bases from J, with 16 bases between.

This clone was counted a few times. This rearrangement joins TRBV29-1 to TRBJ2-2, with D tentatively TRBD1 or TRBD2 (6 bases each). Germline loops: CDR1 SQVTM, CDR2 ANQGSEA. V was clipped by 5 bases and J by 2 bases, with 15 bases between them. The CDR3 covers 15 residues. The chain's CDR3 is CSVQPQGTNTGELFF. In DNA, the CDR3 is TGCAGCGTTCAGCCGCAGGGGACTAACACCGGGGAGCTGTTTTTT.

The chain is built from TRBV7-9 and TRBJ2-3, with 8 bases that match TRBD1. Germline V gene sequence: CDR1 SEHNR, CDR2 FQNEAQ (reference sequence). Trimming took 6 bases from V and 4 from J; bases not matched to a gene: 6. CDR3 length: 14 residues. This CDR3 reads CASRSTGGSDTQYF. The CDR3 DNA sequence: TGTGCCAGCAGGTCCACAGGGGGGTCAGATACGCAGTATTTT.

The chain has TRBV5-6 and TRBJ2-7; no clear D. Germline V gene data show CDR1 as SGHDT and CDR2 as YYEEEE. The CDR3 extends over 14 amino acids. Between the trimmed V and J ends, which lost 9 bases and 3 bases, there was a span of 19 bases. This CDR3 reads CATATVSAVYEQYF. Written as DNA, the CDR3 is TGTGCCACCGCAACCGTGAGCGCCGTCTACGAGCAGTACTTC.

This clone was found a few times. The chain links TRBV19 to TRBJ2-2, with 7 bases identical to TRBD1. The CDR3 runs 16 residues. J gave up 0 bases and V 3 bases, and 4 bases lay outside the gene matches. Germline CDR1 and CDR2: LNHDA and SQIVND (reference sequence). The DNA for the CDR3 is TGTGCCAGTAGTATCGAGACAGGGCCGAACACCGGGGAGCTGTTTTTT. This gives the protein CASSIETGPNTGELFF.

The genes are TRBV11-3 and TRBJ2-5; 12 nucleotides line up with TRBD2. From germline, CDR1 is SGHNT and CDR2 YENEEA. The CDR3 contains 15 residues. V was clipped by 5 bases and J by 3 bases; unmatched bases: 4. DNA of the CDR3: TGTGCCAGCAGCCCTAGCGGGGGGGCAGAAGAGACCCAGTACTTC. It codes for CASSPSGGAEETQYF.

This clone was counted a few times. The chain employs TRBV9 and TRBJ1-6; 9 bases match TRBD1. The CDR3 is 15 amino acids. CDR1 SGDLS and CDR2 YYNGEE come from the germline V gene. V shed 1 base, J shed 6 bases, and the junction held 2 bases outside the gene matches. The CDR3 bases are TGTGCCAGCAGCGTACAGGACAGGGGTAATTCACCCCTCCACTTT. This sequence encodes CASSVQDRGNSPLHF. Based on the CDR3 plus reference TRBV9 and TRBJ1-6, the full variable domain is DSGVTQTPKHLITATGQRVTLRCSPRSGDLSVYWYQQSLDQGLQFLIQYYNGEERAKGNILERFSAQQFPDLHSELNLSSLELGDSALYFCASSVQDRGNSPLHFGNGTRLTVT.

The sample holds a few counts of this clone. The CDR3 here is CAISRRTSGYYEQYF. The CDR3 DNA reads TGTGCCATCAGCCGTAGGACTAGCGGGTACTACGAGCAGTACTTC. This sequence joins TRBV10-3 and TRBJ2-7; 11 bases agree with TRBD2. This CDR3 contains 15 residues. The germline CDR1 and CDR2 sequences are ENHRY and SYGVKD. V gave up 6 bases and J gave up 3 bases; unmatched junction bases: 7.

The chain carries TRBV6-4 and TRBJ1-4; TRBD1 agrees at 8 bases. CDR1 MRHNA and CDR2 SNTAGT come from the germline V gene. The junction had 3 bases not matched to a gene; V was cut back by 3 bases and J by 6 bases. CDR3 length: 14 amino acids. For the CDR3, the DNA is TGTGCCAGCAGTGAGGACAGGGAAGATGAAAAACTGTTTTTT. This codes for CASSEDREDEKLFF.

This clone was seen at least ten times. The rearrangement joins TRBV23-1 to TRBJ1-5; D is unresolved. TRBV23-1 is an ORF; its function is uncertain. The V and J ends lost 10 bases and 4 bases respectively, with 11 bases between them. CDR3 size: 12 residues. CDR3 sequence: CAKAGRNQPQHF. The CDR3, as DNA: TGCGCCAAGGCGGGGAGGAATCAGCCCCAGCATTTT.

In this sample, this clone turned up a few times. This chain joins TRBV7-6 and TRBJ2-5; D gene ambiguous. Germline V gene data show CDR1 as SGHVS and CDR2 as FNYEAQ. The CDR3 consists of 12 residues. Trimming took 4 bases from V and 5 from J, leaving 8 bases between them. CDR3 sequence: CASSYWRETQYF. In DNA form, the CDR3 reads TGTGCCAGCAGCTATTGGCGGGAGACCCAGTACTTC.

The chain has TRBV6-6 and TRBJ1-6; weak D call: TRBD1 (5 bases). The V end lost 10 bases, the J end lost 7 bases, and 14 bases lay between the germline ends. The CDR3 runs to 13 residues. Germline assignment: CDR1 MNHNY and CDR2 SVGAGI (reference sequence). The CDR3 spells CATFTWGNSPLHF. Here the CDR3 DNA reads TGTGCCACCTTTACCTGGGGGAATTCACCCCTCCACTTT.

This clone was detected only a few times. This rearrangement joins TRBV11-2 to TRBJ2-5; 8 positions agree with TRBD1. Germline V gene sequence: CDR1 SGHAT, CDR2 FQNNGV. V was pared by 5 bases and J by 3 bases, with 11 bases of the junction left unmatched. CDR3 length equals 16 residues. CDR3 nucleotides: TGTGCCAGCAGCCTAGGACAGGGAAAAAGGGAAGAGACCCAGTACTTC. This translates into CASSLGQGKREETQYF.

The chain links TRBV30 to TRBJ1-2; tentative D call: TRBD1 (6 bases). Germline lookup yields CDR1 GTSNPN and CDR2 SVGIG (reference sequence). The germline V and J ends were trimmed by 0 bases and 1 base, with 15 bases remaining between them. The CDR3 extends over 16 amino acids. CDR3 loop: CAWSVRATGINYGYTF. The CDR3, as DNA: TGTGCCTGGAGTGTAAGGGCTACAGGGATTAACTATGGCTACACCTTC.

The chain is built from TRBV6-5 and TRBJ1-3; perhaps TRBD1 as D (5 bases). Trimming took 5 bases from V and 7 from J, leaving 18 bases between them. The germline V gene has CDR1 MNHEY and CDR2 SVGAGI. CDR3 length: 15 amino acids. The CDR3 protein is CASSRAQGEGNTIYF. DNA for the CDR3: TGTGCCAGCAGTCGGGCGCAGGGAGAAGGGAACACCATATATTTT.

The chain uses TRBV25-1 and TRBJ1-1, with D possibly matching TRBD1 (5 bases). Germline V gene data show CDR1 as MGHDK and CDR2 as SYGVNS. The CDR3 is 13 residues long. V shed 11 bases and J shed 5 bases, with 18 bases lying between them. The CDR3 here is CARRSGAVTEAFF. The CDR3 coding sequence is TGTGCCCGCCGGAGTGGGGCCGTTACTGAAGCTTTCTTT. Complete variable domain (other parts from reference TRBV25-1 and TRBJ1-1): EADIYQTPRYLVIGTGKKITLECSQTMGHDKMYWYQQDPGMELHLIHYSYGVNSTEKGDLSSESTVSRIRTEHFPLTLESARPSHTSQYLCARRSGAVTEAFFGQGTRLTVV.